These 7 T cell receptor beta chains were sequenced from one sample in a study of T cells in localized non-small cell lung cancer. Produced via immunoSEQ multiplex PCR; TCRdb's table is partial and in-frame only. The sample holds about 33,000 clones, roughly nine tenths seen once. Material: peripheral blood mononuclear cells, obtained before any cancer treatment. The receptors originated from a man between 35 and 75 years old with stage III lung adenocarcinoma.

The gene calls are TRBV6-6 and TRBJ2-5; D gene unclear. Trimming removed 5 bases from V and 2 bases from J, with 9 bases in between. Germline loops: CDR1 MNHNY, CDR2 SVGAGI (reference sequence). CDR3 length: 13 residues. The CDR3 DNA reads TGTGCCAGCAGTAGAGGACCTCAAGAGACCCAGTACTTC. Protein product: CASSRGPQETQYF.

V usage is TRBV14 and J usage is TRBJ2-4; 8 nucleotides align to TRBD1. V shed 1 base, J shed 9 bases, and the junction held 5 bases outside the gene matches. CDR1 SGHDN and CDR2 FVKESK come from the germline V gene. This CDR3 region has 14 residues. The CDR3 reads CASSQAIGTGIQYF. The CDR3 DNA sequence: TGTGCCAGCAGCCAAGCAATTGGGACAGGCATTCAGTACTTC.

This chain joins TRBV5-4 and TRBJ2-7; 8 bases map to TRBD2. Per the germline V gene, CDR1 is SGHNT and CDR2 is YYREEE (reference sequence). With V trimmed by 1 base and J by 6 bases, 0 bases remained unmatched. The CDR3 extends over 12 amino acids. DNA for the CDR3: TGTGCCAGCAGCTTGCGGGAGGGCGAGCAGTACTTC. Translating it yields CASSLREGEQYF. Drawing the rest from reference TRBV5-4 and TRBJ2-7, the complete variable domain is ETGVTQSPTHLIKTRGQQVTLRCSSQSGHNTVSWYQQALGQGPQFIFQYYREEENGRGNFPPRFSGLQFPNYSSELNVNALELDDSALYLCASSLREGEQYFGPGTRLTVT.

The chain uses TRBV6-1 and TRBJ1-5, with unresolved D. The CDR3 loop spans 16 amino acids. Germline lookup yields CDR1 MNHNS and CDR2 SASEGT. V was trimmed by 1 base and J by 0 bases, leaving 10 bases between them. The CDR3 bases are TGTGCCAGCAGTGAAGAAAGTCCCCTTAGCAATCAGCCCCAGCATTTT. Translating it yields CASSEESPLSNQPQHF.

The chain joins TRBV7-9 to TRBJ1-1, with D uncertain. Germline CDR1 is SEHNR and CDR2 is FQNEAQ (reference sequence). The CDR3 is made up of 13 amino acids. V was pared by 8 bases and J by 0 bases, with 10 bases between. The CDR3: CASLADMNTEAFF. CDR3 sequence (DNA): TGTGCCAGCCTAGCAGACATGAACACTGAAGCTTTCTTT.

This clone was observed a few times. This chain connects TRBV19 to TRBJ1-2; 7 bases line up with TRBD1. The CDR3 is 15 amino acids. Per the germline V gene, CDR1 is LNHDA and CDR2 is SQIVND (reference sequence). The ends lost 0 bases at V and 3 bases at J; junction bases unmatched: 4. The CDR3 coding sequence is TGTGCCAGTAGTATAGACCGGACAGGACACTATGGCTACACCTTC. It specifies CASSIDRTGHYGYTF.

The J gene is TRBJ2-2, the V gene TRBV7-9; 12 positions agree with TRBD1. Germline values: CDR1 SEHNR, CDR2 FQNEAQ (reference sequence). The CDR3 is 12 amino acids. The CDR3 DNA reads TGTGCGGGACAGGGGGCGACCGGGGAGCTGTTTTTT. The encoded protein is CAGQGATGELFF.